This T cell receptor (beta chain) was observed in a study of blood T cells in healthy people across ages. The sample, about 9.7 milliliters of peripheral blood, was drawn from each donor. Trimming cost V 5 bases and J 0 bases; bases outside gene matches: 7. In germline, CDR1 is LGHNA, CDR2 YSLEER. This CDR3 comprises 16 residues. With regard to this clonotype: Its cognate antigen is unknown.

The study, taken as a whole, reports: Naive T cell percentage showed a strong correlation with the diversity of TCR beta.

Alongside a J-beta primer mix, a sample-barcoded 5' primer served in a second PCR lasting about 7 to 11 cycles. All cDNA molecules were each tagged by a template-switch adaptor with 12 random nucleotides. MiXCR, applied by TCRdb to the 5' RACE reads, yields one record per CDR3 protein. The table has 450,000 to 700,000 distinct CDR3 sequences, 27% seen once; the top ten hold about 18%. This clonotype was sampled from a woman in her seventies in good health. The source material was blood. V and J are TRBV4-3 and TRBJ2-1; TRBD2 aligns across 7 bases. CDR3 region: CASSSRAGSSYNEQFF. CDR3 DNA: TGCGCCAGCAGCTCTCGAGCGGGGAGCTCCTACAATGAGCAGTTCTTC.